One and the same sample provided the 15 T cell receptor beta chains below, sequenced in a study of cytomegalovirus exposure and HLA in healthy donors. Method: immunoSEQ multiplex PCR; TCRdb's copy keeps in-frame clones and lacks some. The sample includes about 120,000 clones, 75% to 90% of them seen just once. Sample: PBMCs. These receptors were taken from a young man in good health and CMV-seropositive.

V and J are TRBV29-1 and TRBJ2-1; 8 bases align to TRBD1. This CDR3 is built from 12 residues. The V gene end was trimmed by 7 bases and the J gene end by 5 bases; junction bases not matched to a gene: 4. The germline V gene has CDR1 SQVTM and CDR2 ANQGSEA. CDR3 in DNA: TGCAGCGCAGACAGGGGCAACAATGAGCAGTTCTTC. Encoded protein: CSADRGNNEQFF.

The genes are TRBV14 and TRBJ2-5; TRBD1 agrees at 7 bases. CDR3 length: 16 amino acids. V shed 2 bases and J 5 bases; nucleotides not matched to a gene: 11. From germline, CDR1 is SGHDN and CDR2 FVKESK. The CDR3 sequence is CASSQRGQEVWETQYF. The CDR3 nucleotides are TGTGCCAGCAGCCAAAGAGGACAGGAGGTATGGGAGACCCAGTACTTC. Looking up the rest from reference TRBV14 and TRBJ2-5 gives the full variable domain: EAGVTQFPSHSVIEKGQTVTLRCDPISGHDNLYWYRRVMGKEIKFLLHFVKESKQDESGMPNNRFLAERTGGTYSTLKVQPAELEDSGVYFCASSQRGQEVWETQYFGPGTRLLVL.

The chain is built from TRBV5-5 and TRBJ1-5, with 10 bases that match TRBD1. The V and J ends lost 4 bases and 4 bases, in that order; junction bases with no gene match: 5. Looked up from germline, CDR1 is SGHKS and CDR2 is YYEKEE (reference sequence). The CDR3 has 15 amino acids. The CDR3 sequence: CASSRTGGWNQPQHF. The CDR3 nucleotides read TGTGCCAGCAGCCGGACAGGGGGATGGAATCAGCCCCAGCATTTT. Full variable domain (outside the CDR3, taken from reference TRBV5-5 and TRBJ1-5): DAGVTQSPTHLIKTRGQQVTLRCSPISGHKSVSWYQQVLGQGPQFIFQYYEKEERGRGNFPDRFSARQFPNYSSELNVNALLLGDSALYLCASSRTGGWNQPQHFGDGTRLSIL.

The rearrangement joins TRBV23-1 to TRBJ2-7, with 13 bases that match TRBD2. TRBV23-1 belongs to the ORF category, with a function that is uncertain. This CDR3 has 23 amino acids. V shed 10 bases, J shed 2 bases, and the junction held 32 bases outside the gene matches. CDR3 residues: CATDGSLLAGGLTGLAGAYEQYF. The CDR3 DNA reads TGCGCCACCGACGGTTCTTTGCTGGCAGGGGGCTTGACCGGACTAGCGGGGGCCTACGAGCAGTACTTC.

This clone occurred a few times. The V and J genes are TRBV4-2 and TRBJ1-2; 7 positions match TRBD1. CDR1 and CDR2 (germline): LGHNA, YNFKEQ. V was pared by 2 bases and J by 3 bases, with 9 bases of the junction left unmatched. The CDR3 totals 16 residues. The CDR3, as DNA: TGTGCCAGCAGCCAAATGGTTCCGGGACAGCACTATGGCTACACCTTC. This encodes CASSQMVPGQHYGYTF.

The chain links TRBV15 to TRBJ1-5, with D possibly TRBD1 on 5 matching bases. The CDR3 is made up of 15 amino acids. V was shortened by 10 bases and J by 7 bases, with 23 bases between the two germline ends. Germline V gene sequence: CDR1 LNHNV, CDR2 YYDKDF (reference sequence). The CDR3 region has the DNA TGTGCCAGGTCCCAGGGTTGTGGGTTAGACCAGCCCCAGCATTTT. It codes for CARSQGCGLDQPQHF.

This clone occurred a few times. The genes are TRBV11-2 and TRBJ2-4; 7 bases map to TRBD2. J gave up 7 bases and V 5 bases, and 8 bases lay outside the gene matches. The CDR3 extends over 14 amino acids. Germline lookup yields CDR1 SGHAT and CDR2 FQNNGV. CDR3 bases: TGTGCCAGCAGCCCGGGGGGTGTCGTGAACATTCAGTACTTC. As protein: CASSPGGVVNIQYF.

On this clone itself: The sample holds other DNA sequences that translate to the same CDR3. V usage is TRBV5-4 and J usage is TRBJ2-3; no firm D call. The CDR3 covers 13 residues. Trimming took off 1 base at V and 1 base at J, with 4 bases between the two ends. Germline lookup yields CDR1 SGHNT and CDR2 YYREEE (reference sequence). The CDR3 here is CASSLTGTDTQYF. The CDR3 bases are TGTGCCAGCAGCTTGACAGGCACAGATACGCAGTATTTT.

The chain links TRBV15 to TRBJ2-5; no clear D gene. Germline V CDR1 and CDR2: LNHNV, YYDKDF (reference sequence). The CDR3 runs to 13 residues. Trimming removed 1 base from V and 2 bases from J, with 5 bases in between. The CDR3 sequence is CATSRAQQETQYF. The CDR3 region has the DNA TGTGCCACCAGCAGAGCACAGCAAGAGACCCAGTACTTC.

The V gene is TRBV21-1, the J gene TRBJ1-1; TRBD1 is the table's D call, not checked against the DNA. TRBV21-1 is deemed a pseudogene. CDR3 length: 19 residues. The CDR3 bases are TGTGCCAGCAGCAAAGGGGGGAACAGGGTCCCTCCTTTGAACACTGAAGCTTTCTTT. It codes for CASSKGGNRVPPLNTEAFF.

The rearrangement links TRBV4-1 to TRBJ1-1, with 7 bases lining up with TRBD1. J was trimmed by 5 bases and V by 1 base; bases with no gene match: 10. In germline, CDR1 is MGHRA, CDR2 YSYEKL. This CDR3 contains 16 residues. DNA of the CDR3: TGCGCCAGCAGCCAAGGGACAGGCGGCTTGAGGACTGAAGCTTTCTTT. Translation: CASSQGTGGLRTEAFF.

This chain connects TRBV9 to TRBJ2-3, with 10 positions matching TRBD2. Germline-derived CDR1 and CDR2 are SGDLS and YYNGEE. Losses at the gene ends were 0 bases for V and 1 base for J; bases not matched to a gene: 2. The CDR3 totals 16 residues. The CDR3 region has the DNA TGTGCCAGCAGCGTAGTTGGGACTAGCGGCACAGATACGCAGTATTTT. Amino acids: CASSVVGTSGTDTQYF.

The J gene is TRBJ1-2, the V gene TRBV27, with 8 bases that match TRBD1. The V gene's germline CDR1 is MNHEY and CDR2 SMNVEV (reference sequence). The CDR3 contains 15 residues. The V gene end was trimmed by 2 bases and the J gene end by 3 bases; junction bases not matched to a gene: 5. CDR3 region: CASSLDGQGDYGYTF. The CDR3 DNA is TGTGCCAGCAGTTTAGATGGACAGGGCGACTATGGCTACACCTTC.

The gene calls are TRBV27 and TRBJ1-4; no clear D. Per the germline V gene, CDR1 is MNHEY and CDR2 is SMNVEV (reference sequence). The CDR3 contains 16 residues. V lost 5 bases to trimming and J lost 8 bases, with 21 bases between them. Here the CDR3 reads CASSPSIWAQREKLFF. The CDR3 DNA is TGTGCCAGCAGTCCTTCGATCTGGGCGCAGAGAGAAAAACTGTTTTTT.

This chain links TRBV2 with TRBJ2-5; 10 nucleotides match TRBD1. Germline V lookup: CDR1 SNHLY, CDR2 FYNNEI. This CDR3 contains 18 residues. Trimming removed 6 bases from V and 3 bases from J; junction bases left unmatched: 16. CDR3 residues: CASRAGQGLVEREETQYF. In DNA form, the CDR3 reads TGTGCCAGCAGAGCGGGACAGGGGCTTGTTGAACGCGAAGAGACCCAGTACTTC.